This entry describes one TCR beta chain. Its antigen is unknown. The V end lost 1 base, the J end lost 14 bases, and 17 bases lay between the germline ends. Per the germline V gene, CDR1 is SGHAT and CDR2 is FQNNGV. CDR3 length equals 13 residues. This specimen comes from a study of spatial heterogeneity in lung cancer. In the study overall: Raw reads contained each unique TCR and UMI combination more than ten times on average.

Time point here: sample taken at primary tumor resection. Extraction of whole RNA from tumor, nontumor lung or frozen PBMC preceded unsorted sequencing. The donor population consisted of just over 70 patients with untreated, early-stage non-small cell lung cancer. MiXCR was run by TCRdb on the 5' RACE reads, yielding one entry per CDR3 protein. The sample yields about 82,000 distinct CDR3 sequences, around an eighth seen once. Study-wide results and limits: Compared with follow-up, resection was when ubiquitous expanded tumor TCRs appeared in blood more.

This sequence was found in a male donor with early-stage non-small cell lung cancer. The specimen comprised PBMCs, sampled at surgery. V and J are TRBV11-2 and TRBJ2-5; tentatively, D is TRBD1 or TRBD2 (5 bases each). CDR3 sequence: CASSLAGMGVGYF. In nucleotides, the CDR3 is TGTGCCAGCAGCTTAGCGGGTATGGGGGTTGGATACTTC.